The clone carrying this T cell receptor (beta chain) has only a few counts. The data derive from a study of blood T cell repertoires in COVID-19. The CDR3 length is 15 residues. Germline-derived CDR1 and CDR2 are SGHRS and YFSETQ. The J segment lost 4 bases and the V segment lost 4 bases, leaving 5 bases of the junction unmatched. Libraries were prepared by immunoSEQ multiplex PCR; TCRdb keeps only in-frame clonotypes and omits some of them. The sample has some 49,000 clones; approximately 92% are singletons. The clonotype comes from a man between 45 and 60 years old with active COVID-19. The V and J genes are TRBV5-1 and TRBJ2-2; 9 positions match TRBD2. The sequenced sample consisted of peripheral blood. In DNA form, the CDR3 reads TGCGCCAGCAGCGAGACTAGCGGTTCCACCGGGGAGCTGTTTTTT. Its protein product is CASSETSGSTGELFF.